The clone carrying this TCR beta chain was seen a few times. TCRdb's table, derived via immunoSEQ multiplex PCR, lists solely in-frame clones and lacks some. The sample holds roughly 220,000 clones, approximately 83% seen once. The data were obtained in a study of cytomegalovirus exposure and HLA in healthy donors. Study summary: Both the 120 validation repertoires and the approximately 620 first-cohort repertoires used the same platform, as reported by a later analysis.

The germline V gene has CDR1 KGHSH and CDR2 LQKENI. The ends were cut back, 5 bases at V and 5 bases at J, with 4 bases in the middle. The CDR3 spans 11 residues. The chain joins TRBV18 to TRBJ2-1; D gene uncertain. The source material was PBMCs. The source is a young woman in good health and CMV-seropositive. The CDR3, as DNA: TGTGCCAGCTCAGGGGACAATGAGCAGTTCTTC. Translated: CASSGDNEQFF.